This entry concerns a single T cell receptor (beta chain). TCRdb's copy holds only in-frame clones and misses some; the assay was immunoSEQ multiplex PCR. Among some 130,000 clones listed, roughly three quarters were seen once. This entry belongs to a study of blood T cell repertoires in COVID-19. The wider study: The study drew acute and convalescent COVID-19 samples from the United States, Italy and Spain. PBMCs, B-cell-depleted T cells, or T cells were the source of the cDNA or gDNA that made up the material.

Trimming took 6 bases from V and 2 from J, leaving 10 bases between them. The CDR3 sequence is 13 residues long. Per the germline V gene, CDR1 is MGHRA and CDR2 is YSYEKL. Sequenced: peripheral blood. The J gene is TRBJ1-1, the V gene TRBV4-1, with D possibly being TRBD1 (6 bases). The TCR originated in a woman between 65 and 79 years old with acute or convalescent COVID-19. This CDR3 is CASRPGVNTEAFF. The CDR3, as DNA: TGCGCCAGCAGGCCAGGGGTTAACACTGAAGCTTTCTTT.